This T cell receptor beta chain emerged from a study of T cell repertoires in ileal Crohn's disease. Patients were adults with ileal or ileocolonic Crohn's disease needing resection. V was trimmed by 2 bases and J by 1 base, leaving 11 bases between them. The germline V gene encodes CDR1 SEHNR and CDR2 FQNEAQ (reference sequence). The CDR3 consists of 15 residues. Libraries were prepared by immunoSEQ multiplex PCR; TCRdb keeps only in-frame clonotypes and omits some of them. The repertoire consists of approximately 27,000 clones, with about 81% occurring once and the leading ten covering roughly 5.5%.

This clonotype originated in an adult with Crohn's disease. The sequenced material came from ileal tissue. The chain carries TRBV7-9 and TRBJ2-5; D is perhaps TRBD1 (5 bases). CDR3 region: CASSLSRAIQETQYF. As DNA, the CDR3 is TGTGCCAGCAGCTTAAGCAGGGCCATCCAAGAGACCCAGTACTTC.